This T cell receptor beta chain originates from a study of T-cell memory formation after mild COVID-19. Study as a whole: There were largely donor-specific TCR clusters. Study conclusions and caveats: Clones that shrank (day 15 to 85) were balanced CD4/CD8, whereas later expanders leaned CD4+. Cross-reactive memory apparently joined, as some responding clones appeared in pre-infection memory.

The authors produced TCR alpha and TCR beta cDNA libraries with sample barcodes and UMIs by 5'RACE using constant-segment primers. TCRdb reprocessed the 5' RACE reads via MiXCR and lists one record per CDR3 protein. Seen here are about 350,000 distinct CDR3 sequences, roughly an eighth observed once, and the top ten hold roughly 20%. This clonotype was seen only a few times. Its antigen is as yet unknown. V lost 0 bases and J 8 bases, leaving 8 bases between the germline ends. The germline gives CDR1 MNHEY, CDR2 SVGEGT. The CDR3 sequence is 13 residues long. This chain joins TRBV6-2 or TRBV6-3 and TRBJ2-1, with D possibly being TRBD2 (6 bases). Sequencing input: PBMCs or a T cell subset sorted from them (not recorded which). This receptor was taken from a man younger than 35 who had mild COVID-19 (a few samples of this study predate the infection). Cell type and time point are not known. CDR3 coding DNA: TGTGCCAGCAGTTACTCGGCGGGATATGAGCAGTTCTTC. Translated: CASSYSAGYEQFF.